The TCR beta chain under discussion was sequenced for a study of blood T cell repertoires in COVID-19. In the study overall: Donors in the United States, Italy and Spain gave samples during acute or convalescent COVID-19. Sources were T cells, B-cell-depleted T cells, or PBMCs; the material itself was cDNA or gDNA.

Self-reported history from a screening survey and questionnaire set each donor's cohort. Original analysis: Estimates of nucleated cell counts were drawn from the amplification of reference gene primers. The protocol was immunoSEQ multiplex PCR, while the TCRdb copy is restricted to in-frame clones and leaves out a portion. V and J calls and clone size are given by that table; D and trimming were obtained from the DNA. The top ten hold roughly 15% of the sample, which has 230,000 or so clones, 88% seen once. Sample: PBMCs or T cells enriched from blood (not recorded which). This clonotype originated in a woman between 45 and 60 years old with acute COVID-19.

CDR3: CASSEGGLQPQHF. The CDR3 coding sequence is TGTGCCAGCAGTGAAGGGGGTCTGCAGCCCCAGCATTTT. V and J are TRBV6-4 and TRBJ1-5, with D possibly matching TRBD1 (6 bases). V dropped 3 bases and J dropped 7 bases, with 10 bases sitting between them. The CDR3 extends over 13 amino acids. The germline gives CDR1 MRHNA, CDR2 SNTAGT.